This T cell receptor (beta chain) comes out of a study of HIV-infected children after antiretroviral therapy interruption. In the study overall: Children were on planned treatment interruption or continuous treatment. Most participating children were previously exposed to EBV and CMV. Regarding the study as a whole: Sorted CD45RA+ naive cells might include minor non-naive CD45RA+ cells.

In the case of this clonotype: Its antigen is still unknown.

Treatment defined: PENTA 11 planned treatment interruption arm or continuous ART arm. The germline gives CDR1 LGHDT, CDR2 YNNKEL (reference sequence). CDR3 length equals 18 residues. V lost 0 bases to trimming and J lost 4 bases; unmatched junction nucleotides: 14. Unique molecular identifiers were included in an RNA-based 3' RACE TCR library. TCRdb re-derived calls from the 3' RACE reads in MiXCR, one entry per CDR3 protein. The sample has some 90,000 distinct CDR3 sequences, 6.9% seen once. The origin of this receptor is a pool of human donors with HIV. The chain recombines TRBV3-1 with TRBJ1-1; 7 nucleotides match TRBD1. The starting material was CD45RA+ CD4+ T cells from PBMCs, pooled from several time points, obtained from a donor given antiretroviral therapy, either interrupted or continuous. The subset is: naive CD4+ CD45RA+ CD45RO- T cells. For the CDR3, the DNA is TGTGCCAGCAGCCAAGATATCGGGACAGTACTTGGAGCCACTGAAGCTTTCTTT. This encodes CASSQDIGTVLGATEAFF.